This T cell receptor beta chain was recovered during a study of Tregs in tolerant kidney transplant recipients. Clones were read by immunoSEQ multiplex PCR, and TCRdb kept only the in-frame ones, dropping some. The sample lists about 83,000 clones, 95% to 98% occurring once. Thawed PBMCs were FACS-sorted into unstimulated CD4+CD25+CD127- regulatory T cells, CD4+CD25- non-regulatory cells, CD4 and CD8 cells. The V end was cut by 4 bases, the J end by 6 bases, with 14 bases between. This CDR3 spans 14 amino acids. Germline V gene data show CDR1 as SGHRS and CDR2 as YFSETQ. The source is a human donor who received a combined kidney and bone marrow transplant. Here the sequenced sample was CD4+ T cells from blood, taken before the transplant. The V and J genes are TRBV5-1 and TRBJ2-1, with D perhaps TRBD1 (5 bases). The CDR3 spells CASSPQGISNEQFF. CDR3 in DNA: TGCGCCAGCAGCCCGCAGGGAATTAGCAATGAGCAGTTCTTC.